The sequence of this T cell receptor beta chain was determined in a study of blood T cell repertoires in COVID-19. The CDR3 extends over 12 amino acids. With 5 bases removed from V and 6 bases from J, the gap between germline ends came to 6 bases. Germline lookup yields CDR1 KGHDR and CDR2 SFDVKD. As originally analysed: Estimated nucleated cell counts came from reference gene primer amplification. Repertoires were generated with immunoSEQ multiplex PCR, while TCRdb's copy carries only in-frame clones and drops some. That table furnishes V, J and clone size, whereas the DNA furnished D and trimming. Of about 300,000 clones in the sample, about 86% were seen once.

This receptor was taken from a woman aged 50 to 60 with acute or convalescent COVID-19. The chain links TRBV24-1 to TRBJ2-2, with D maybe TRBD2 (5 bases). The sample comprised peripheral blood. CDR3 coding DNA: TGTGCCACCAGTGGTAGCGCCGGGGAGCTGTTTTTT. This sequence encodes CATSGSAGELFF.